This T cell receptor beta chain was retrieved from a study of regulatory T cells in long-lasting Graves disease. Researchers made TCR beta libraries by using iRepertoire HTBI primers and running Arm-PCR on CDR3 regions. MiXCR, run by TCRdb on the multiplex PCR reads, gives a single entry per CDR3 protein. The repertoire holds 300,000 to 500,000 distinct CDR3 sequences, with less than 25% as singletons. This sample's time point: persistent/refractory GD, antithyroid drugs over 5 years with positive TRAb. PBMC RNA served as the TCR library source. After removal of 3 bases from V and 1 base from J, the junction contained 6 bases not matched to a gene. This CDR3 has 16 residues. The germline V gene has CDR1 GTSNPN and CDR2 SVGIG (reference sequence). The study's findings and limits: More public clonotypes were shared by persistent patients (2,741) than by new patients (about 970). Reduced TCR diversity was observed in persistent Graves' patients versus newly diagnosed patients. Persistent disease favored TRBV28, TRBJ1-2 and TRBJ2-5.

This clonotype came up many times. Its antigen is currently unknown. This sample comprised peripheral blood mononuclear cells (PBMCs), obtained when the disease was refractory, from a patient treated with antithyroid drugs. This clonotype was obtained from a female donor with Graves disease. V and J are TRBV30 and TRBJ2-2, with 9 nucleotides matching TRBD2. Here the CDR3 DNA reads TGTGCCTGGAGCCGAATTAGCGGGAGGAACACCGGGGAGCTGTTTTTT. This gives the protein CAWSRISGRNTGELFF.